What follows are 8 T cell receptor beta chains derived from one specimen sequenced in a study of cytomegalovirus exposure and HLA in healthy donors. In the PCR, 60 Vbeta and 13 Jbeta primers were used. Repertoires were generated with immunoSEQ multiplex PCR, while TCRdb's copy carries only in-frame clones and drops some. The sample carries about 170,000 clones, roughly 82% recorded once. Sequenced material: PBMCs. These receptors all come from a girl aged 5-17 years in good health and CMV-seropositive.

The chain joins TRBV7-9 to TRBJ2-3; 9 bases map to TRBD1. The CDR3 runs to 17 residues. The junction had 11 bases not matched to a gene; V was cut back by 5 bases and J by 2 bases. Germline assignment: CDR1 SEHNR and CDR2 FQNEAQ (reference sequence). The CDR3 bases are TGTGCCAGCAGCCGGAACCCCGGGACAGGGATCACAGATACGCAGTATTTT. Its protein product is CASSRNPGTGITDTQYF.

The chain links TRBV6-5 to TRBJ2-2; D is undetermined. The germline V gene has CDR1 MNHEY and CDR2 SVGAGI. V lost 6 bases and J lost 0, with 5 bases in between. The CDR3 loop spans 13 amino acids. The CDR3 reads CASSPSNTGELFF. Here the CDR3 DNA reads TGTGCCAGCAGCCCTTCGAACACCGGGGAGCTGTTTTTT.

V and J are TRBV28 and TRBJ1-2; the D gene is possibly TRBD1 (6 bases). CDR1 MDHEN and CDR2 SYDVKM come from the germline V gene. V lost 1 base and J 6 bases, leaving 12 bases between the germline ends. There are 14 residues in the CDR3. CDR3 region: CASSLLRGADGYTF. CDR3 DNA: TGTGCCAGCAGTTTATTGCGGGGGGCTGATGGCTACACCTTC.

The genes are TRBV7-9 and TRBJ2-7, with 9 nucleotides matching TRBD1. Germline V gene sequence: CDR1 SEHNR, CDR2 FQNEAQ (reference sequence). This CDR3 is 15 amino acids long. With V trimmed by 5 bases and J by 5 bases, 10 bases remained unmatched. The CDR3 DNA is TGTGCCAGCAGCCAAGGACAGGGGCTTGACCACGAGCAGTACTTC. Its protein is CASSQGQGLDHEQYF.

The chain joins TRBV25-1 to TRBJ2-1; 7 bases are shared with TRBD2. Germline values: CDR1 MGHDK, CDR2 SYGVNS. Trimming removed 3 bases from V and 0 bases from J; junction bases left unmatched: 11. This CDR3 is built from 18 residues. The CDR3 DNA reads TGTGCCAGCAGTGACAGGCTACCGGGGGAGGGCTCCTACAATGAGCAGTTCTTC. Its protein product is CASSDRLPGEGSYNEQFF.

The chain has TRBV28 and TRBJ2-7, with 8 bases matching TRBD1. Germline CDR1 MDHEN, CDR2 SYDVKM. Trimming took 6 bases from V and 1 from J; bases not matched to a gene: 11. The CDR3 runs to 16 residues. CDR3: CASRSRRDRSSYEQYF. In DNA form, the CDR3 reads TGTGCCAGCAGGTCACGCCGGGACAGGAGTTCCTACGAGCAGTACTTC.

The V and J genes are TRBV7-2 and TRBJ2-1; 10 nucleotides agree with TRBD2. The CDR3 loop spans 15 amino acids. V lost 3 bases and J lost 9; bases outside the gene matches: 8. CDR1 SGHTA and CDR2 FQGNSA come from the germline V gene. The CDR3 sequence is CASSFSGGFWGEQFF. The CDR3 coding sequence is TGTGCCAGCAGCTTTAGCGGGGGGTTCTGGGGTGAGCAGTTCTTC.

The gene calls are TRBV7-9 and TRBJ1-3, with 7 bases fitting TRBD1. This CDR3 is 14 amino acids long. V shed 6 bases, J shed 0 bases, and the junction held 2 bases outside the gene matches. Germline V gives CDR1 SEHNR, CDR2 FQNEAQ (reference sequence). This CDR3 reads CASRRDSSGNTIYF. CDR3 bases: TGTGCCAGCAGGCGGGACAGCTCTGGAAACACCATATATTTT.